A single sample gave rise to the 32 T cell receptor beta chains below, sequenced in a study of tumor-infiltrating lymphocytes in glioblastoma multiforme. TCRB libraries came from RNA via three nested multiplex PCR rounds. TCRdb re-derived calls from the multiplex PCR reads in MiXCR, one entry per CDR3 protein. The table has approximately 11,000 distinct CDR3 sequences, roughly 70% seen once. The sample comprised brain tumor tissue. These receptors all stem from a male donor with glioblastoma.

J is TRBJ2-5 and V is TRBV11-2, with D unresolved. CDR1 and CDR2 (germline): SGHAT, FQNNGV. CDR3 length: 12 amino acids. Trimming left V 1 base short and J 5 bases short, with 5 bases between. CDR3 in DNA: TGTGCCAGCAGCTTAGCCAGGGAGACCCAGTACTTC. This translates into CASSLARETQYF.

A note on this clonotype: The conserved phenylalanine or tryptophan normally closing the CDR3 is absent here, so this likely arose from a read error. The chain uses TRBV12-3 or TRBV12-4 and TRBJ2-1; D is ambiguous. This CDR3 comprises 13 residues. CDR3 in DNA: TGTTCCAGCAGTTTACACGGATACAATGGACAGTTCATC. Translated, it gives CSSSLHGYNGQFI.

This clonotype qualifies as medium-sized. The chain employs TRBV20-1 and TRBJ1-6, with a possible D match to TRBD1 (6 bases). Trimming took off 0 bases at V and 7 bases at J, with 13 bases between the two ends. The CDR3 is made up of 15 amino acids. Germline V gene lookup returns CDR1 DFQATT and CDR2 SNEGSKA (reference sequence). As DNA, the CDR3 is TGCAGTGCTAGAGAAAGTAGGGGGGCAAATTCACCCCTCCACTTT. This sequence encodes CSARESRGANSPLHF.

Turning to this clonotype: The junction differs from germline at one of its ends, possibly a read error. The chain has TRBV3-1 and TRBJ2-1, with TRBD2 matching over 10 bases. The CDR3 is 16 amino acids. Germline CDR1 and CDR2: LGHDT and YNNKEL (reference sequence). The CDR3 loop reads CASNQESSGRRHEQFF. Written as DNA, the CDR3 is TGTGCCAGCAACCAAGAGAGTAGCGGGAGGAGGCATGAGCAGTTCTTC.

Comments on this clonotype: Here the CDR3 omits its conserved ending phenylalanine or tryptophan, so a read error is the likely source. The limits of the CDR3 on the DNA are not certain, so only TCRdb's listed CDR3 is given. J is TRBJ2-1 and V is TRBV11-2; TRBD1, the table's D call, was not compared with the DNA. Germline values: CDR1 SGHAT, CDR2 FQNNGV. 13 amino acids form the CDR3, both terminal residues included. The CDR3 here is CAGSLDRGNEQSL.

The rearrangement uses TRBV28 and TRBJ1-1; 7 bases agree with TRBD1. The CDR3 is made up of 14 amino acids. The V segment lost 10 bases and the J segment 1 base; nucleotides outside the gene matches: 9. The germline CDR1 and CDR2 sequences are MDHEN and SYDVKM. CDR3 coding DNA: TGTGCCACCCAGGGGGGGGCATCGAACACTGAAGCTTTCTTT. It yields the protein CATQGGASNTEAFF. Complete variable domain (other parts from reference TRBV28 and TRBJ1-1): DVKVTQSSRYLVKRTGEKVFLECVQDMDHENMFWYRQDPGLGLRLIYFSYDVKMKEKGDIPEGYSVSREKKERFSLILESASTNQTSMYLCATQGGASNTEAFFGQGTRLTVV.

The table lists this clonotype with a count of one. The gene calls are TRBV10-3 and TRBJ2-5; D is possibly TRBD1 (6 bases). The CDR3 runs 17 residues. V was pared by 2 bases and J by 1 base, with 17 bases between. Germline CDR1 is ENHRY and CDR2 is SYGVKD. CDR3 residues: CAISETVGRGVQETQYF. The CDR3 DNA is TGTGCCATCAGTGAGACTGTAGGCAGGGGTGTCCAAGAGACCCAGTACTTC.

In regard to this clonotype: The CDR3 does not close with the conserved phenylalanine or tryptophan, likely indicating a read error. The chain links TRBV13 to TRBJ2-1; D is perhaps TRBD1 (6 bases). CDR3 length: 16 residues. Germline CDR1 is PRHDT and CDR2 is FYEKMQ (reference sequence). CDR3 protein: CASNLEGVGSYNEQFS. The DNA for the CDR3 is TGTGCCAGCAACTTAGAGGGGGTGGGATCCTACAATGAGCAGTTCTCC.

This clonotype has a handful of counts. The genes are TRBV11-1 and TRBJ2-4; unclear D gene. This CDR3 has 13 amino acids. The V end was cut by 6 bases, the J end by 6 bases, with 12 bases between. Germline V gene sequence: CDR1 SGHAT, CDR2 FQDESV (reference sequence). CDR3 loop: CASSLGPPNIQYF. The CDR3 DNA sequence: TGTGCCAGCAGTCTGGGCCCTCCAAACATTCAGTACTTC.

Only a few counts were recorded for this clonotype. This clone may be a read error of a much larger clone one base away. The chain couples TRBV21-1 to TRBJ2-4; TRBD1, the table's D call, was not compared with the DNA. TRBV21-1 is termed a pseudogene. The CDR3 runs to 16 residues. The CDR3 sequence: CASGKGDTGLKNIQYF. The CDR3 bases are TGTGCCAGCGGCAAAGGGGACACAGGGCTTAAAAACATTCAGTACTTC.

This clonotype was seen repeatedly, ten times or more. The CDR3 DNA sequence: TGTGCCAGCAGCCAGAAGTTCGGGGGCTACAATGAGCAGTTCTTC. Translation: CASSQKFGGYNEQFF. The V gene is TRBV7-8, the J gene TRBJ2-1; D perhaps matches TRBD2 (6 bases). V was shortened by 5 bases and J by 3 bases, with 14 bases between the two germline ends. The germline V gene has CDR1 SGHVS and CDR2 FQNEAQ. The CDR3 loop spans 15 amino acids. Full variable domain (rest looked up from reference TRBV7-8 and TRBJ2-1): GAGVSQSPRYKVAKRGQDVALRCDPISGHVSLFWYQQALGQGPEFLTYFQNEAQLDKSGLPSDRFFAERPEGSVSTLKIQRTQQEDSAVYLCASSQKFGGYNEQFFGPGTRLTVL.

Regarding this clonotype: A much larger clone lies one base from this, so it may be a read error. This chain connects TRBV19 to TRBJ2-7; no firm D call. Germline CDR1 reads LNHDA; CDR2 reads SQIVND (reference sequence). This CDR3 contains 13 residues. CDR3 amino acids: CASSMRSSYEEYF. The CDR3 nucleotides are TGTGCCAGTAGTATGCGTAGCTCCTACGAGGAGTACTTC.

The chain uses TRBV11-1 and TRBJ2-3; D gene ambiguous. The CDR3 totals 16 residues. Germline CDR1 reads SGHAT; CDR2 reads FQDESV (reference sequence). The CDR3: CNSSLTPGPSTDTQYF. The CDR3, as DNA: TGTAACAGCAGCTTAACCCCAGGTCCTAGCACAGATACGCAGTATTTT. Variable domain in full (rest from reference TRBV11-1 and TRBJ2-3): EAEVAQSPRYKITEKSQAVAFWCDPISGHATLYWYRQILGQGPELLVQFQDESVVDDSQLPKDRFSAERLKGVDSTLKIQPAELGDSAMYLCNSSLTPGPSTDTQYFGPGTRLTVL.

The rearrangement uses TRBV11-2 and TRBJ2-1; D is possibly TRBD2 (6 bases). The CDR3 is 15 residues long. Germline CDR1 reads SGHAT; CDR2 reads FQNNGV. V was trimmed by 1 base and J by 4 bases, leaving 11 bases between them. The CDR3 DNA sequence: TGTGCCAGCAGCTTAGGTTCGGAGGGGTACAATGAGCAGTTCTTC. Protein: CASSLGSEGYNEQFF.

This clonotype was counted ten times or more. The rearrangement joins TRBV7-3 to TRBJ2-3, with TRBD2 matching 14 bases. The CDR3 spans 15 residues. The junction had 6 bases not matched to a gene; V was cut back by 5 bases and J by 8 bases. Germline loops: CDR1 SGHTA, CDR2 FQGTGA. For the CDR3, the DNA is TGTGCCAGCAGCCTCGGGACTAGCGGGAGAGGTACGCAGTATTTT. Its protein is CASSLGTSGRGTQYF.

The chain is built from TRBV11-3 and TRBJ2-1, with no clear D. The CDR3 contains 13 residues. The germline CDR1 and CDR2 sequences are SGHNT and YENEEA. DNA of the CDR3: TGTGTCTGCAGCTACGAGGCGAACAATGAGCAGTTCTTC. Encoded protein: CVCSYEANNEQFF.

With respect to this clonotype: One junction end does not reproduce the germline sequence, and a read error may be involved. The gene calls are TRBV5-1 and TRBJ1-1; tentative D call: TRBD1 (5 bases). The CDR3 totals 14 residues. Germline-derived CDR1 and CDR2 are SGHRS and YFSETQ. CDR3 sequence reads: CASRLEGSSTKAFF. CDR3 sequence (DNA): TGCGCCAGCAGGTTGGAGGGGAGTAGCACTAAAGCTTTCTTT.

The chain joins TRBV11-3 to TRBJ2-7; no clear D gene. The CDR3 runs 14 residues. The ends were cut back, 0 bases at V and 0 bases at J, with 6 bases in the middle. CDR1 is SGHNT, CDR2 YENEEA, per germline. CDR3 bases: TGTGCCAGCAGCTTAGATCCAGTCTCCTACGAGCAGTACTTC. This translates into CASSLDPVSYEQYF.

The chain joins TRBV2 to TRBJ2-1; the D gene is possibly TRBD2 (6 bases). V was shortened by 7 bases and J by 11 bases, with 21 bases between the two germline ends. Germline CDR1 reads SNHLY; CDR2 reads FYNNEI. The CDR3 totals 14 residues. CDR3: CASKKRGTDIKQFF. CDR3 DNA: TGTGCCAGCAAAAAACGGGGGACTGACATTAAGCAGTTCTTC.

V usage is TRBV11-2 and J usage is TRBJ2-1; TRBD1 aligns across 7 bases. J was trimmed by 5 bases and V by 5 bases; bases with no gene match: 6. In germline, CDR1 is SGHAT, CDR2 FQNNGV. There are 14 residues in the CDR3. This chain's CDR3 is CASSQDRVNNEQFF. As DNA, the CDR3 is TGTGCCAGCAGCCAAGACAGGGTAAACAATGAGCAGTTCTTC.

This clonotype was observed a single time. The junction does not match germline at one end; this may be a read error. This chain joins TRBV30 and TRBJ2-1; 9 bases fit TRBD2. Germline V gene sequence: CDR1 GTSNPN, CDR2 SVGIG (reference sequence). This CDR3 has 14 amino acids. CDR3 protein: CAWETSGPGNERFF. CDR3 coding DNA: TGTGCATGGGAAACTAGCGGGCCTGGGAATGAGCGGTTCTTC.

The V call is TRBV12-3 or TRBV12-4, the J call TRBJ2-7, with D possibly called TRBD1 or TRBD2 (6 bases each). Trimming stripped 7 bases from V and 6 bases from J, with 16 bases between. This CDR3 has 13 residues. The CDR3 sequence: CASTQGGYGEQYF. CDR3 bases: TGTGCCAGCACCCAAGGGGGGTACGGCGAGCAGTACTTC.

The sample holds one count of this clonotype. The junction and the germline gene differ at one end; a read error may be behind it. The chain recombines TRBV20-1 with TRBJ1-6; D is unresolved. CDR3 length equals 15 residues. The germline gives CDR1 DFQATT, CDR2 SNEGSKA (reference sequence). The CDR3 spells CSAGGRGSVSSPHHF. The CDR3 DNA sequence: TGCAGTGCTGGAGGGCGGGGTTCCGTGAGTTCACCCCACCACTTT.

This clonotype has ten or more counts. The CDR3 coding sequence is TGTGCCAGCAGCAGGGCCCGGGGCTCCTACAATGAGCAGTTCTTC. Amino acid sequence: CASSRARGSYNEQFF. V usage is TRBV7-3 and J usage is TRBJ2-1; D possibly corresponds to TRBD2 (5 bases). Deletions cut 5 bases from V and 0 bases from J, with 11 bases between. The CDR3 is 15 amino acids. Germline CDR1 and CDR2: SGHTA and FQGTGA. Supplemented by reference TRBV7-3 and TRBJ2-1, the full variable domain reads GAGVSQTPSNKVTEKGKYVELRCDPISGHTALYWYRQSLGQGPEFLIYFQGTGAADDSGLPNDRFFAVRPEGSVSTLKIQRTERGDSAVYLCASSRARGSYNEQFFGPGTRLTVL.

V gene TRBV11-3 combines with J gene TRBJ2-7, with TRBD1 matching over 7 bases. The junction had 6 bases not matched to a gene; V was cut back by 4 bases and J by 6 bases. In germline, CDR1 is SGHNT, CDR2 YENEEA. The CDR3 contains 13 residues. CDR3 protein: CASSSGQVGEQYF. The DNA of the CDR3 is TGTGCCAGCAGCTCCGGACAGGTGGGCGAGCAGTACTTC.

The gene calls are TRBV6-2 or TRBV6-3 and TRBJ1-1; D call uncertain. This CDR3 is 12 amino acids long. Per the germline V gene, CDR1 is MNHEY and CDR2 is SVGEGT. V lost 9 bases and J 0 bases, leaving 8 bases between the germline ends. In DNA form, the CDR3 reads TGTGCCAGTAGTGTGATGAACACTGAAGCTTTCTTT. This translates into CASSVMNTEAFF.

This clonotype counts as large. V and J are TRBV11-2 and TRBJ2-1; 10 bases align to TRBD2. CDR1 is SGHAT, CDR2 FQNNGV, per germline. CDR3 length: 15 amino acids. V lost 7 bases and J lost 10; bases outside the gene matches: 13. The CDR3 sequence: CASIPLAGVSKEQFF. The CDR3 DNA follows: TGTGCCAGCATCCCCCTAGCGGGAGTGAGTAAAGAGCAGTTCTTC.

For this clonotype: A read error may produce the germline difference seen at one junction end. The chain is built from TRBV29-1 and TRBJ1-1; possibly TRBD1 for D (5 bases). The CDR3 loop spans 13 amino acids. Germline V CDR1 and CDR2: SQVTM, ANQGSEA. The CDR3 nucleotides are TGCAGCGTTGTCAATTGGGGGAACACTCAAGCTTTCTTT. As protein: CSVVNWGNTQAFF.

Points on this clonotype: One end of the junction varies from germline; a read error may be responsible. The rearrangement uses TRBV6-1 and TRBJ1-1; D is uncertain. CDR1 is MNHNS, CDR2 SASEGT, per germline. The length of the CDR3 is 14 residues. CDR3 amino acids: CVSSGEGFPPEAFF. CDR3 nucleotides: TGTGTCAGCAGTGGGGAGGGATTCCCGCCTGAAGCTTTCTTT.

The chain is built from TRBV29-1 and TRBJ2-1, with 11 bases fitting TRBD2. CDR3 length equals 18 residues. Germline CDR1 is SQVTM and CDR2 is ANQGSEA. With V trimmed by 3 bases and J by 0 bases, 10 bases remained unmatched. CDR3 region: CSVEATSGVDSSYNEQFF. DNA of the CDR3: TGCAGCGTTGAGGCGACTAGCGGGGTTGACAGCTCCTACAATGAGCAGTTCTTC.

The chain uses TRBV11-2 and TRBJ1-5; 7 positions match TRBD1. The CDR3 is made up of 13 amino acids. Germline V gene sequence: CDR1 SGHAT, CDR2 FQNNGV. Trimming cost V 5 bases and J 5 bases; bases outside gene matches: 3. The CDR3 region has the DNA TGTGCCAGCAGCGTTGGGACAGATCAGCCCCAGCATTTT. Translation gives CASSVGTDQPQHF.

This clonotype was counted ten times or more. The CDR3 sequence: CATSEGLVAGDEQFF. CDR3 DNA sequence: TGTGCCACCAGTGAAGGTCTAGTAGCGGGAGATGAGCAGTTCTTC. The chain links TRBV24-1 to TRBJ2-1; 9 bases fit TRBD2. CDR1 and CDR2 (germline): KGHDR, SFDVKD. Trimming cost V 4 bases and J 8 bases; bases outside gene matches: 8. The CDR3 runs 15 residues.